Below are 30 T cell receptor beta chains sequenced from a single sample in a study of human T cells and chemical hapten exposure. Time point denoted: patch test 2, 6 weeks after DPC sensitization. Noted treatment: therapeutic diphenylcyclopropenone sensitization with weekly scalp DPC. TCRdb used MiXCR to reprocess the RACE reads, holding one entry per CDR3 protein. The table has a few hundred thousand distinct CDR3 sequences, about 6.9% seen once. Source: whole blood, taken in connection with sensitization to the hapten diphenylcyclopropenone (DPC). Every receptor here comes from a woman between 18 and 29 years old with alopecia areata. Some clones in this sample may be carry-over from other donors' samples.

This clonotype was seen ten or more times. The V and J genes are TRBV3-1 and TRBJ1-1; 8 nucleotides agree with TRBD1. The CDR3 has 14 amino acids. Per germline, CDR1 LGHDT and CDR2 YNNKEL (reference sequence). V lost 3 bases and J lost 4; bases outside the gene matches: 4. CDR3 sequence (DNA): TGTGCCAGCAGCCACAGGGGGCGAGGCACTGAAGCTTTCTTT. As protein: CASSHRGRGTEAFF.

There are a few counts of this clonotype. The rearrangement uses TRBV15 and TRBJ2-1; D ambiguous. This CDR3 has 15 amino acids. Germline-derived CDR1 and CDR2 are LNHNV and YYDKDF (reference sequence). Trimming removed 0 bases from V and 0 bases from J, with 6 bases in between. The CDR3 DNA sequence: TGTGCCACCAGCAGAGAGGTGAGCTCCTACAATGAGCAGTTCTTC. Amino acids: CATSREVSSYNEQFF.

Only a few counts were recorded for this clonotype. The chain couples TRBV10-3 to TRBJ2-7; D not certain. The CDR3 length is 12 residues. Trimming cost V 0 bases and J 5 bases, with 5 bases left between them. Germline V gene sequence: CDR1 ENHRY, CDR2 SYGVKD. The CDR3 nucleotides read TGTGCCATCAGTGAGTCGTCGGACGAGCAGTACTTC. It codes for CAISESSDEQYF.

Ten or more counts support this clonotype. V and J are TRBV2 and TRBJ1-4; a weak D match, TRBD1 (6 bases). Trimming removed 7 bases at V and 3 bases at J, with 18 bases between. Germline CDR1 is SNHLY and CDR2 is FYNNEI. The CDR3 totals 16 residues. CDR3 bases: TGTGCCAGCACCTCCAGCGGGGGCTGGTCTAATGAAAAACTGTTTTTT. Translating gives CASTSSGGWSNEKLFF.

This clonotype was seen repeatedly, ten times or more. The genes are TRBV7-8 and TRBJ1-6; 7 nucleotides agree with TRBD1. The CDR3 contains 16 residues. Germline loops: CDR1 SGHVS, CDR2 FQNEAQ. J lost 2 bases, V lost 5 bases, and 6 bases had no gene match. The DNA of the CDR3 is TGTGCCAGCAGCGCCCGACAGGGACCCTATAATTCACCCCTCCACTTT. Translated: CASSARQGPYNSPLHF.

CDR3 in DNA: TGTGCCAGCAGGGCGGGGTTATTTGGAAGCAATCAGCCCCAGCATTTT. Amino acids: CASRAGLFGSNQPQHF. The rearrangement links TRBV27 to TRBJ1-5; no clear D gene. This CDR3 has 16 amino acids. V gave up 6 bases and J gave up 1 base, with 16 bases separating them. The germline V gene has CDR1 MNHEY and CDR2 SMNVEV (reference sequence).

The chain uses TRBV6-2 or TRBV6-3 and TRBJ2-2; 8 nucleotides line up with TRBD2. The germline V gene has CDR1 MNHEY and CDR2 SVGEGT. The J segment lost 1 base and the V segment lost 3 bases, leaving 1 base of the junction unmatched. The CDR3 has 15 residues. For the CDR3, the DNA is TGTGCCAGCAGTTATCTAGCGGGGAACACCGGGGAGCTGTTTTTT. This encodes CASSYLAGNTGELFF.

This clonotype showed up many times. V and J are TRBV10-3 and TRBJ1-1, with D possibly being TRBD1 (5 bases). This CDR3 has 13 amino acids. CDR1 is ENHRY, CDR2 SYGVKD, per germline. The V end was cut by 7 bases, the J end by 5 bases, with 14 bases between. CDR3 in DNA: TGTGCCATCACTGCCAGGGTAGGAACTGAAGCTTTCTTT. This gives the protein CAITARVGTEAFF.

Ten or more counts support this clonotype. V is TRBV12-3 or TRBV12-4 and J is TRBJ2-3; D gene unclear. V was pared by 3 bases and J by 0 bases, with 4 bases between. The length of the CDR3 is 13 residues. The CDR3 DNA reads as TGTGCCAGCAGTTTTTCGAGCACAGATACGCAGTATTTT. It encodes CASSFSSTDTQYF.

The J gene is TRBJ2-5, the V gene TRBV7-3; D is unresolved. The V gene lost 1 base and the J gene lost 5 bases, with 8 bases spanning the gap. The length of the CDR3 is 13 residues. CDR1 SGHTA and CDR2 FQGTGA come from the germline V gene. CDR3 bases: TGTGCCAGCAGCTTAAGAGAAGGGGAGACCCAGTACTTC. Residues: CASSLREGETQYF.

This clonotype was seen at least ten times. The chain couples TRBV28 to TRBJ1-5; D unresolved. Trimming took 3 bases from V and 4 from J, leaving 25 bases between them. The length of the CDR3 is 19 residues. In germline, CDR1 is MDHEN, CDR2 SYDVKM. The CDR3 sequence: CASSLRGSSSLLANQPQHF. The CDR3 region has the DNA TGTGCCAGCAGTTTGCGGGGATCCTCCTCCCTTCTAGCAAATCAGCCCCAGCATTTT.

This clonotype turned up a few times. The CDR3 region has the DNA TGTGCCAGCAGCCCCAACGGACAGATTAATTCACCCCTCCACTTT. Amino acid sequence: CASSPNGQINSPLHF. This rearrangement joins TRBV6-2 or TRBV6-3 to TRBJ1-6, with D possibly TRBD1 on 6 matching bases. This CDR3 contains 15 residues. Deletions cut 6 bases from V and 6 bases from J, with 15 bases between. Germline V gene lookup returns CDR1 MNHEY and CDR2 SVGEGT.

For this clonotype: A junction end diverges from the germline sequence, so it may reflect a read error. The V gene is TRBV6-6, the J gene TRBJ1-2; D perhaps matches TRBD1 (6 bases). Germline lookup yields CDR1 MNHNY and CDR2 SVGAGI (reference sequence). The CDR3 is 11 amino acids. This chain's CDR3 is CARSLQGGYTF. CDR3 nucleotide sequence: TGTGCCCGCAGTTTACAGGGTGGCTACACCTTC.

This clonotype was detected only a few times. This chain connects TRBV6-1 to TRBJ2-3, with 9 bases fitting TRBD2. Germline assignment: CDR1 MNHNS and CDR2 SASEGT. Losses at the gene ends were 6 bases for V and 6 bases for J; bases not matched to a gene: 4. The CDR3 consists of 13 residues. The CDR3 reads CASRGGGEDTQYF. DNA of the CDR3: TGTGCCAGCAGGGGCGGGGGGGAGGATACGCAGTATTTT.

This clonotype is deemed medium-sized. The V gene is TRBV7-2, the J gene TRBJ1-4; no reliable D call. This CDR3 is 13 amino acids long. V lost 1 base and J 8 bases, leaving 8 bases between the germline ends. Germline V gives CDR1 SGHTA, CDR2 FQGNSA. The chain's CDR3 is CASSLGAAEKLFF. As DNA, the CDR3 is TGTGCCAGCAGCTTAGGGGCCGCAGAAAAACTGTTTTTT. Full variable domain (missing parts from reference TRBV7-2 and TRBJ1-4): GAGVSQSPSNKVTEKGKDVELRCDPISGHTALYWYRQSLGQGLEFLIYFQGNSAPDKSGLPSDRFSAERTGGSVSTLTIQRTQQEDSAVYLCASSLGAAEKLFFGSGTQLSVL.

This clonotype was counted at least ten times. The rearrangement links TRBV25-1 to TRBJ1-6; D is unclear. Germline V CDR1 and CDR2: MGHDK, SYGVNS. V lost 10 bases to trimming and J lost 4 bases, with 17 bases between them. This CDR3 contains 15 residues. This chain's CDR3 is CATRGPETYNSPLHF. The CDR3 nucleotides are TGTGCCACCAGAGGTCCGGAGACTTATAATTCACCCCTCCACTTT.

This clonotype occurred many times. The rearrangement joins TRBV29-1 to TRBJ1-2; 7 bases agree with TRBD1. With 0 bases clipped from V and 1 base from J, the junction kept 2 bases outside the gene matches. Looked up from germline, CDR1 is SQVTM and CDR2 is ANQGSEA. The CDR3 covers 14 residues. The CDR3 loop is CSVEETGDNYGYTF. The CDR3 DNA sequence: TGCAGCGTTGAAGAAACAGGGGATAACTATGGCTACACCTTC.

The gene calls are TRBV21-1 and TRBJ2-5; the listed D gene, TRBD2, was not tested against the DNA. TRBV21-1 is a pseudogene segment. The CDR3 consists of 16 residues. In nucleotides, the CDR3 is TGTGCCAGCAGCAAAATCCTAGCGGGGGTATTGGAGACCCAGTACTTC. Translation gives CASSKILAGVLETQYF.

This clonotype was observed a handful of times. The CDR3: CASSLALPYEGLNTEAFF. The CDR3 DNA reads TGTGCCAGCAGCTTGGCCCTCCCATATGAGGGGCTGAACACTGAAGCTTTCTTT. V gene TRBV5-4 combines with J gene TRBJ1-1; D is possibly TRBD1 (5 bases). This CDR3 region has 18 residues. Trimming shortened V by 0 bases and J by 0 bases, and 18 bases separated the two germline ends. Germline V gene sequence: CDR1 SGHNT, CDR2 YYREEE (reference sequence).

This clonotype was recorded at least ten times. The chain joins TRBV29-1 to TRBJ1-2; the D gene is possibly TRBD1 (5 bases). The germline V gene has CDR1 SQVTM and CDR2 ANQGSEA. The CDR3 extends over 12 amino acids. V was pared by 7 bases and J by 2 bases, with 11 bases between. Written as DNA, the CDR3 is TGCAGCGCTGGGGACGGGAACTATGGCTACACCTTC. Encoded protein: CSAGDGNYGYTF.

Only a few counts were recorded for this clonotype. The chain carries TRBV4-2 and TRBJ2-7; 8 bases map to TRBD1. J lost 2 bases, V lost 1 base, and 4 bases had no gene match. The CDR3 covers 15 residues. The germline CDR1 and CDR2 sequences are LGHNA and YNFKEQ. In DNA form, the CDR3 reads TGTGCCAGCAGCCAAGGGGCAGGGGGCCCCTACGAGCAGTACTTC. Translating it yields CASSQGAGGPYEQYF.

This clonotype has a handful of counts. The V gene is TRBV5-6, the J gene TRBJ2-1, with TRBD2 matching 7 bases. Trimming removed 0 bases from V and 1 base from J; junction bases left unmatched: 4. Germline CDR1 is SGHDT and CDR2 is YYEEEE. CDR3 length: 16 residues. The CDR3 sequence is CASSLDPGGSYNEQFF. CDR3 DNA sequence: TGTGCCAGCAGCTTGGATCCGGGGGGATCCTACAATGAGCAGTTCTTC.

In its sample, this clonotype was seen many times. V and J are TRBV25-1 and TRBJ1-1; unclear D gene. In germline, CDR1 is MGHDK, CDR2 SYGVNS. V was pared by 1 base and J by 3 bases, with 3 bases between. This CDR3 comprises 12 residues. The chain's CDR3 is CASSESDTEAFF. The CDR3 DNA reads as TGTGCCAGCAGTGAATCAGACACTGAAGCTTTCTTT.

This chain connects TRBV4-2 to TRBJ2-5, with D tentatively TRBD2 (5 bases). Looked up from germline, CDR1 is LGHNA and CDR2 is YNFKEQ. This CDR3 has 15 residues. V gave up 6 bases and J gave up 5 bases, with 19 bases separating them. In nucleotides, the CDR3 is TGTGCCAGCAGTAACATAGGAGAGGGCGGGGAGACCCAGTACTTC. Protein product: CASSNIGEGGETQYF.

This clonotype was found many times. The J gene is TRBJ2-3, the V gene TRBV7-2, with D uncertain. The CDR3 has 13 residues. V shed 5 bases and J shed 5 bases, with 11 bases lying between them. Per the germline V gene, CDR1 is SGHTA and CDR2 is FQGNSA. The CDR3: CASSQPPVDTQYF. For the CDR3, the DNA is TGTGCCAGCAGCCAACCACCGGTAGATACGCAGTATTTT.

CDR3 sequence: CASSQKTEGVGADTQYF. DNA for the CDR3: TGTGCCAGCAGTCAAAAAACCGAGGGGGTTGGGGCAGATACGCAGTATTTT. The chain couples TRBV6-2 or TRBV6-3 to TRBJ2-3; D possibly corresponds to TRBD1 (6 bases). Trimming stripped 5 bases from V and 4 bases from J, with 22 bases between. The CDR3 has 17 amino acids. The germline V gene encodes CDR1 MNHEY and CDR2 SVGEGT.

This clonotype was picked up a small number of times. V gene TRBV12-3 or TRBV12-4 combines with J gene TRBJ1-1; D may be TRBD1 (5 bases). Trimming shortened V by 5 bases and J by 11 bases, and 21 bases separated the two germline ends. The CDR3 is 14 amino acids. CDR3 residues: CASSGTTATNRAFF. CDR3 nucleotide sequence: TGTGCCAGCAGTGGAACGACAGCGACAAACCGTGCTTTCTTT.

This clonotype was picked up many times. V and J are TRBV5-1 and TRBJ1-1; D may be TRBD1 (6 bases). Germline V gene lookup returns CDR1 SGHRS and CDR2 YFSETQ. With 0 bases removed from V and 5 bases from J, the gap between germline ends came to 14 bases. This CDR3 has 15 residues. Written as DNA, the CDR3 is TGCGCCAGCAGCTTGGTTCCAGGGGCGGGGACTGAAGCTTTCTTT. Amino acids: CASSLVPGAGTEAFF. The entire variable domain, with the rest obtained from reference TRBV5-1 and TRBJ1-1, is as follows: KAGVTQTPRYLIKTRGQQVTLSCSPISGHRSVSWYQQTPGQGLQFLFEYFSETQRNKGNFPGRFSGRQFSNSRSEMNVSTLELGDSALYLCASSLVPGAGTEAFFGQGTRLTVV.

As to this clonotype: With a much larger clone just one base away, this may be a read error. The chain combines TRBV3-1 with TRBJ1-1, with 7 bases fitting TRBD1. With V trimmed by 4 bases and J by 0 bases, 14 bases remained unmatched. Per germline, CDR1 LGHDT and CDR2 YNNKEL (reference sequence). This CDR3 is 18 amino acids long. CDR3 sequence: CASSPLWGRQGLNTEAFF. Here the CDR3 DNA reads TGTGCCAGCAGCCCCTTGTGGGGGCGACAGGGCCTGAACACTGAAGCTTTCTTT.

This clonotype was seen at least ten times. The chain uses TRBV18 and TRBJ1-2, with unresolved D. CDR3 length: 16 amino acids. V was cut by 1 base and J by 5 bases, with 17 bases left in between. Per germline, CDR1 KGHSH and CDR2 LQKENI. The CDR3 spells CASSPRVSRFDYGYTF. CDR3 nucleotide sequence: TGTGCCAGCTCACCACGGGTTTCCAGGTTTGATTATGGCTACACCTTC. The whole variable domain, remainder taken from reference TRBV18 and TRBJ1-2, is NAGVMQNPRHLVRRRGQEARLRCSPMKGHSHVYWYRQLPEEGLKFMVYLQKENIIDESGMPKERFSAEFPKEGPSILRIQQVVRGDSAAYFCASSPRVSRFDYGYTFGSGTRLTVV.